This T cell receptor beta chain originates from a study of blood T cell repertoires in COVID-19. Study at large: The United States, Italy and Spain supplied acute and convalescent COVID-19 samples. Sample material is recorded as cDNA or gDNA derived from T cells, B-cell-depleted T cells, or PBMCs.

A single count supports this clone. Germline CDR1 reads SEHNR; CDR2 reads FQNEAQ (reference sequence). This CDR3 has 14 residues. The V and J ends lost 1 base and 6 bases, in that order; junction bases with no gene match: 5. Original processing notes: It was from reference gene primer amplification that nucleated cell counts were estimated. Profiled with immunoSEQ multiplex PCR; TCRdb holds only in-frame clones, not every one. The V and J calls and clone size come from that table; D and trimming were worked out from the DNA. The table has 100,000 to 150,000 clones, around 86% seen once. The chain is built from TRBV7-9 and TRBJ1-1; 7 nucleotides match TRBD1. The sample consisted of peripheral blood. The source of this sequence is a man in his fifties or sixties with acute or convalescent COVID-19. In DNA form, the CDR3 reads TGTGCCAGCAGCTTAGTCCAGGGACAGCCTGAAGCTTTCTTT. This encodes CASSLVQGQPEAFF.